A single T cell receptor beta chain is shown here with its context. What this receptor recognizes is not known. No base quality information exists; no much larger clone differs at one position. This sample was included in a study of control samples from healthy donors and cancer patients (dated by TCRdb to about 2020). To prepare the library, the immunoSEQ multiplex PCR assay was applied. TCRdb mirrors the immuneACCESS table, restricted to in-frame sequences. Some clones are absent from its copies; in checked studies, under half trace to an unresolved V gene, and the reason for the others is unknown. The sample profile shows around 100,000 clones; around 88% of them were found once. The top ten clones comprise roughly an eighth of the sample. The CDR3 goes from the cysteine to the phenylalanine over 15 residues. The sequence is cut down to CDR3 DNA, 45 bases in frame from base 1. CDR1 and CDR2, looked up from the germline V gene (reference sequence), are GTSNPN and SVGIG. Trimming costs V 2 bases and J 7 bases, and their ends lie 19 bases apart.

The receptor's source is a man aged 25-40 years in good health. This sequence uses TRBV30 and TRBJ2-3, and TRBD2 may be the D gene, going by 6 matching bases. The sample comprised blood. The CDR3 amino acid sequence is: CAWSILARTGNTQYF. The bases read TGTGCCTGGAGTATCCTAGCGCGGACCGGGAATACGCAGTATTTT. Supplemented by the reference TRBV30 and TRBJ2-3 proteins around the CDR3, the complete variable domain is SQTIHQWPATLVQPVGSPLSLECTVEGTSNPNLYWYRQAAGRGLQLLFYSVGIGQISSEVPQNLSASRPQDRQFILSSKKLLLSDSGFYLCAWSILARTGNTQYFGPGTRLTVL.